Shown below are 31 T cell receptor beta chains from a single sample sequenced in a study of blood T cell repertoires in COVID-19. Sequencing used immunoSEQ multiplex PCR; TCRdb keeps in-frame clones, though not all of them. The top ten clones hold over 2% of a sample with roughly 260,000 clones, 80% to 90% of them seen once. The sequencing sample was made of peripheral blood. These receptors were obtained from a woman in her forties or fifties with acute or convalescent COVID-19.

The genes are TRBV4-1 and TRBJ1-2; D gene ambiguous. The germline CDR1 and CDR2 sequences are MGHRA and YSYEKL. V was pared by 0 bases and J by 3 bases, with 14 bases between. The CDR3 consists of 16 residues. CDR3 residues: CASSQDHGRVDYGYTF. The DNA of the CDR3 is TGCGCCAGCAGCCAAGACCACGGGCGGGTTGACTATGGCTACACCTTC.

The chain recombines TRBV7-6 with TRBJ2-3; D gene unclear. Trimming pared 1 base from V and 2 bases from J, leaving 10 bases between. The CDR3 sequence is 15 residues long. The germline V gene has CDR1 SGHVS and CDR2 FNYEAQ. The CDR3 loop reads CASSLGGQLTDTQYF. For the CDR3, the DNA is TGTGCCAGCAGCTTAGGTGGGCAGCTCACAGATACGCAGTATTTT.

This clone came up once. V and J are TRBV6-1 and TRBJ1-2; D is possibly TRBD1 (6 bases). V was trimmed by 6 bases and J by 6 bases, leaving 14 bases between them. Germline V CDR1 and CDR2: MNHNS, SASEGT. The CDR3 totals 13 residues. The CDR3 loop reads CASRSQGIDGYTF. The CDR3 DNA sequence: TGTGCCAGCAGATCCCAGGGGATTGATGGCTACACCTTC.

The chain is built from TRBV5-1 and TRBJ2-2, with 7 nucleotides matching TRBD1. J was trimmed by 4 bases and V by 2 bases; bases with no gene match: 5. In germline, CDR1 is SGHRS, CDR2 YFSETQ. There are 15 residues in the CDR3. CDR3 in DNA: TGCGCCAGCAGCTTCCTGGGGACAGTCACCGGGGAGCTGTTTTTT. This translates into CASSFLGTVTGELFF.

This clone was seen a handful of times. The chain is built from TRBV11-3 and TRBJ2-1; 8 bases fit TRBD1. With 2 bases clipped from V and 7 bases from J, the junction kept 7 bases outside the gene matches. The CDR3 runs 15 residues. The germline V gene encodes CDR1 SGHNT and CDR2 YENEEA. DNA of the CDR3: TGTGCCAGCAGCTTATTTCAGGGGGCGGGGAATGAGCAGTTCTTC. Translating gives CASSLFQGAGNEQFF.

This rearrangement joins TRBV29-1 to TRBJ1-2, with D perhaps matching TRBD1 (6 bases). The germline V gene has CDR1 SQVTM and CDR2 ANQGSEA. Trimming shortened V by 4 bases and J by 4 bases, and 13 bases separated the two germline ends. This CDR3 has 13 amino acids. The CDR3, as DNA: TGCAGCGTTGTACAGGGCGACCTCTATGGCTACACCTTC. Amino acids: CSVVQGDLYGYTF.

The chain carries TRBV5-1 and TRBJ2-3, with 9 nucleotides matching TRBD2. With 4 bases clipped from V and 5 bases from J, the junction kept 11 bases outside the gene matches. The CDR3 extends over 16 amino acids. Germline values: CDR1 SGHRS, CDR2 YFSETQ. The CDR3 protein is CASSLPGLASGDTQYF. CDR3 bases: TGCGCCAGCAGCCTCCCGGGACTAGCCTCAGGAGATACGCAGTATTTT.

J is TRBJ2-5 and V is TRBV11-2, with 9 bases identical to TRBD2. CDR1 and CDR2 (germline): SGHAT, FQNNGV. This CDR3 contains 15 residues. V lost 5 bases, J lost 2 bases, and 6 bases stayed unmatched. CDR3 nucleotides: TGTGCCAGCAGCCCGGGACTAGCATTACAAGAGACCCAGTACTTC. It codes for CASSPGLALQETQYF.

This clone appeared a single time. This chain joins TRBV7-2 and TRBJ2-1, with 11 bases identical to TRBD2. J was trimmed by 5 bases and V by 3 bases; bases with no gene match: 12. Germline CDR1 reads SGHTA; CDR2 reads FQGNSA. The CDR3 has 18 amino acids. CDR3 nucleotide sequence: TGTGCCAGCAGCTTCCCTCTAGCGGGAGGCCGAGGGGACAATGAGCAGTTCTTC. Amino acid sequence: CASSFPLAGGRGDNEQFF. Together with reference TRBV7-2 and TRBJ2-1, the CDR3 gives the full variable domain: GAGVSQSPSNKVTEKGKDVELRCDPISGHTALYWYRQSLGQGLEFLIYFQGNSAPDKSGLPSDRFSAERTGGSVSTLTIQRTQQEDSAVYLCASSFPLAGGRGDNEQFFGPGTRLTVL.

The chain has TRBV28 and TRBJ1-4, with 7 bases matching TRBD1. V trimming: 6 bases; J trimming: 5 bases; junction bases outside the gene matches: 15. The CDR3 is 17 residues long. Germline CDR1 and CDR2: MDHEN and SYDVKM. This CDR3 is CASRGDSPGATNEKLFF. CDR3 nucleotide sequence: TGTGCCAGCAGAGGGGACAGCCCAGGCGCCACAAATGAAAAACTGTTTTTT.

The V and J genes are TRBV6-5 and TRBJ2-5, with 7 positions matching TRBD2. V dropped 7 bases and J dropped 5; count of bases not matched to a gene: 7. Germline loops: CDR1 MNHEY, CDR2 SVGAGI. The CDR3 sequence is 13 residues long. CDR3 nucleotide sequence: TGTGCCAGCACCACGGGGGGAGCGGAGACCCAGTACTTC. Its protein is CASTTGGAETQYF.

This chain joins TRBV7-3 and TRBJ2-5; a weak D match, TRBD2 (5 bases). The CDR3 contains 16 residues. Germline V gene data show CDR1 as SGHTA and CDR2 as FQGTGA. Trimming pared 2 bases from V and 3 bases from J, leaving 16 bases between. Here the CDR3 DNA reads TGTGCCAGCAGCTTAGGCCAGAGGACTTATAAAGAGACCCAGTACTTC. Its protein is CASSLGQRTYKETQYF.

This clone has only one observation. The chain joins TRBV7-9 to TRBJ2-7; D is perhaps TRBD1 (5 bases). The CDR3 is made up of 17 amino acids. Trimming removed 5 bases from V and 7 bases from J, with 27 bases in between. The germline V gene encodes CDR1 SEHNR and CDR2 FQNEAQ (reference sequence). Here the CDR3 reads CASSPKLQESTRLEQYF. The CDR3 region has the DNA TGTGCCAGCAGCCCTAAGCTACAGGAATCCACCCGCCTTGAGCAGTACTTC.

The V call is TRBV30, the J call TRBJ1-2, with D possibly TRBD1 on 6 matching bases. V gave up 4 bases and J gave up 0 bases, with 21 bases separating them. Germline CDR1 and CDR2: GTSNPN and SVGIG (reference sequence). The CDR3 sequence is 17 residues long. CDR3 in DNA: TGTGCCTGGAACCGCCAAGGGGGACTAACGGCTAACTATGGCTACACCTTC. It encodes CAWNRQGGLTANYGYTF.

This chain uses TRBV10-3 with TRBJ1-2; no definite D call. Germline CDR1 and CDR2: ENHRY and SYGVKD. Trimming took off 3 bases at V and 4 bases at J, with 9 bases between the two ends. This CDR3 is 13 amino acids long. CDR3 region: CAISEQSPYGYTF. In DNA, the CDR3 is TGTGCCATCAGTGAACAGAGTCCCTATGGCTACACCTTC.

The CDR3 loop reads CASSPPQGLNTEAFF. The CDR3 nucleotides are TGTGCCAGCAGTCCTCCCCAGGGTTTGAACACTGAAGCTTTCTTT. The V call is TRBV28, the J call TRBJ1-1, with TRBD1 as a possible D gene (5 bases). The CDR3 consists of 15 residues. The germline V and J ends were trimmed by 5 bases and 0 bases, with 13 bases remaining between them. The germline gives CDR1 MDHEN, CDR2 SYDVKM.

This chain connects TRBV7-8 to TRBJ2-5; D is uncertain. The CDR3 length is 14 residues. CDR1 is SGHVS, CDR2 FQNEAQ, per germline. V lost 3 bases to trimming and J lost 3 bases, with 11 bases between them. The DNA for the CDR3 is TGTGCCAGCAGCTTTCTCGCGAGAAAAGAGACCCAGTACTTC. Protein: CASSFLARKETQYF.

CDR3 amino acids: CATSTEKQGWVSEKLFF. The DNA of the CDR3 is TGTGCCACCAGTACAGAGAAACAGGGGTGGGTGAGTGAAAAACTGTTTTTT. The chain joins TRBV24-1 to TRBJ1-4; 7 nucleotides match TRBD1. With V trimmed by 6 bases and J by 7 bases, 16 bases remained unmatched. Germline V lookup: CDR1 KGHDR, CDR2 SFDVKD. The CDR3 length is 17 residues.

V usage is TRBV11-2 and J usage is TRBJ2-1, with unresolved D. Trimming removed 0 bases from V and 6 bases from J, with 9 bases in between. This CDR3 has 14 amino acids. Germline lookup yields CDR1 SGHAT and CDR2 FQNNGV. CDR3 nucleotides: TGTGCCAGCAGCTTAGAGGCTAGTTCCAATGAGCAGTTCTTC. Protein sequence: CASSLEASSNEQFF. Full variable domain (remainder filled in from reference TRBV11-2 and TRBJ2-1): EAGVAQSPRYKIIEKRQSVAFWCNPISGHATLYWYQQILGQGPKLLIQFQNNGVVDDSQLPKDRFSAERLKGVDSTLKIQPAKLEDSAVYLCASSLEASSNEQFFGPGTRLTVL.

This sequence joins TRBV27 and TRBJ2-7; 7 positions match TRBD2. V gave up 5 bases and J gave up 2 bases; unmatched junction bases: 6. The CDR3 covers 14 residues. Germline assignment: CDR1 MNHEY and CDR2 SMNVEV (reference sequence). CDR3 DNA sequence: TGTGCCAGCAGTCGGCGTAGCGGGCCCTACGAGCAGTACTTC. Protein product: CASSRRSGPYEQYF.

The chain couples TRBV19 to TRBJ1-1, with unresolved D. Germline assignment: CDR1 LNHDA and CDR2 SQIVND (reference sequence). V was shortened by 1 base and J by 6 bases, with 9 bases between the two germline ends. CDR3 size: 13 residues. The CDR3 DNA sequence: TGTGCCAGTAGTATAGTTCCAGGATCTGAAGCTTTCTTT. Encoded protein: CASSIVPGSEAFF. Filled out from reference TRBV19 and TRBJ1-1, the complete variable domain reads DGGITQSPKYLFRKEGQNVTLSCEQNLNHDAMYWYRQDPGQGLRLIYYSQIVNDFQKGDIAEGYSVSREKKESFPLTVTSAQKNPTAFYLCASSIVPGSEAFFGQGTRLTVV.

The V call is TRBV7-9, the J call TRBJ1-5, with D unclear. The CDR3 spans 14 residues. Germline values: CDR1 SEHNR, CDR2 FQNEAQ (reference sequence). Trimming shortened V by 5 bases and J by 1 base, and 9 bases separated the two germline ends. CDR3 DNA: TGTGCCAGCAGCCAGGTAGGAAGCAATCAGCCCCAGCATTTT. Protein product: CASSQVGSNQPQHF.

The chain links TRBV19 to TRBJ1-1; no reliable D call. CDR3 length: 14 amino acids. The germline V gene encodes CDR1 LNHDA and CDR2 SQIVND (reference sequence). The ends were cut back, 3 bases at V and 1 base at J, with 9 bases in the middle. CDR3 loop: CASSILGGNTEAFF. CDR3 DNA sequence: TGTGCCAGTAGTATCCTTGGAGGGAACACTGAAGCTTTCTTT.

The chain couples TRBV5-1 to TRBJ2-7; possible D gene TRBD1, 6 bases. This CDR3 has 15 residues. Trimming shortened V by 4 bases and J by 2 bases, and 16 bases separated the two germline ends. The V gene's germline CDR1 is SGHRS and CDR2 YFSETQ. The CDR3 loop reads CASSPFSQGTYEQYF. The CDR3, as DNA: TGCGCCAGCAGCCCTTTCTCGCAGGGGACCTACGAGCAGTACTTC.

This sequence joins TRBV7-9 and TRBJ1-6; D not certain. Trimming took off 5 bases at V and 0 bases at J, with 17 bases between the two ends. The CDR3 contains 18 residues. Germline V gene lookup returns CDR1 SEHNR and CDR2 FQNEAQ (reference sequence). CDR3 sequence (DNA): TGTGCCAGCAGCCCGCCGACATACCAAAGCTCCTATAATTCACCCCTCCACTTT. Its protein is CASSPPTYQSSYNSPLHF. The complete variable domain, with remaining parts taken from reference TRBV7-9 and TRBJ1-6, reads DTGVSQNPRHKITKRGQNVTFRCDPISEHNRLYWYRQTLGQGPEFLTYFQNEAQLEKSRLLSDRFSAERPKGSFSTLEIQRTEQGDSAMYLCASSPPTYQSSYNSPLHFGNGTRLTVT.

The DNA for the CDR3 is TGTGCCAGCAGTTACTCTAGGGGCTCTGGAAACACCATATATTTT. Translated: CASSYSRGSGNTIYF. The gene calls are TRBV28 and TRBJ1-3; a possible D gene is TRBD1 (5 bases). Between the trimmed V and J ends, which lost 4 bases and 0 bases, there was a span of 10 bases. This CDR3 is built from 15 residues. From germline, CDR1 is MDHEN and CDR2 SYDVKM.

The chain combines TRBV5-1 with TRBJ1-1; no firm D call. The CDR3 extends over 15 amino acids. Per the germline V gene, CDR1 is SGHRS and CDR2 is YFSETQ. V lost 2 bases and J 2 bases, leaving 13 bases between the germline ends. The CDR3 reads CASSLLGADNTEAFF. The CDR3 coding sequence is TGCGCCAGCAGCTTACTCGGAGCAGACAACACTGAAGCTTTCTTT.

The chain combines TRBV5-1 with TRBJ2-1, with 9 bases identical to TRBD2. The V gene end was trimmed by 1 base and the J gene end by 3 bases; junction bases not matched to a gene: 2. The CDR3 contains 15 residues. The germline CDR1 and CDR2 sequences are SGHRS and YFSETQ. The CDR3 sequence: CASSLKAGGYNEQFF. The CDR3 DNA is TGCGCCAGCAGCTTGAAAGCGGGGGGCTACAATGAGCAGTTCTTC.

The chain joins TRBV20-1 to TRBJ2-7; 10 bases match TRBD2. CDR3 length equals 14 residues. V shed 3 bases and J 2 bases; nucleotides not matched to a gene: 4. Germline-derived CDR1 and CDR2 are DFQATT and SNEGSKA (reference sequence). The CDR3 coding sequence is TGCAGTGCTAGTACTAGCGGGATCCCCTACGAGCAGTACTTC. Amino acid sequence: CSASTSGIPYEQYF.

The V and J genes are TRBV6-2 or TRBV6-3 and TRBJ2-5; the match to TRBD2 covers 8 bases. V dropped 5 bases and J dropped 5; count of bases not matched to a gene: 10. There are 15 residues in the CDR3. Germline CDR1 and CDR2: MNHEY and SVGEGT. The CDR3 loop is CASSPALGGGETQYF. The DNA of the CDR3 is TGTGCCAGCAGTCCAGCTCTAGGCGGGGGGGAGACCCAGTACTTC.

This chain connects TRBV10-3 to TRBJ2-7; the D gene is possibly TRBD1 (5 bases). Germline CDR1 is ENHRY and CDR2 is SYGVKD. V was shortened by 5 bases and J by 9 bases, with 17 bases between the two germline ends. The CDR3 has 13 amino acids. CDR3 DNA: TGTGCCATCAGTCCCTCGACAGACCGGTTGCAGTACTTC. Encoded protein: CAISPSTDRLQYF.